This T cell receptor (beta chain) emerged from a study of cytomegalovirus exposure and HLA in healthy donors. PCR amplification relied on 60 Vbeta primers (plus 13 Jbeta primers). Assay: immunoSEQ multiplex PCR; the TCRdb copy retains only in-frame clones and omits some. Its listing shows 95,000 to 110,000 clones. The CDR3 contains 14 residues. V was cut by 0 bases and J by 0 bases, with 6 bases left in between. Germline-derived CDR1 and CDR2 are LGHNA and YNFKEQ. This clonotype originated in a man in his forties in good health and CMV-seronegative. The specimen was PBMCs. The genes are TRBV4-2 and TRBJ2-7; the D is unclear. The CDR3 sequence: CASSQDRHSYEQYF. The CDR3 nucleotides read TGTGCCAGCAGCCAAGACCGACACTCCTACGAGCAGTACTTC.